This entry features one TCR beta chain sequence. The CDR3 sequence is 14 residues long. Trimming removed 5 bases from V and 0 bases from J; junction bases left unmatched: 4. The V gene's germline CDR1 is SGHAT and CDR2 FQNNGV. Sequencing used immunoSEQ multiplex PCR; TCRdb keeps in-frame clones, though not all of them. The sample consists of approximately 100,000 clones, about 90% of them appearing once. This sample was included in a study of blood T cell repertoires in COVID-19. Sequencing was performed on peripheral blood. V is TRBV11-2 and J is TRBJ2-7; 7 positions match TRBD1. The receptor was derived from a human donor in a cohort sampled during active COVID-19. The CDR3 bases are TGTGCCAGCAGCCGGACAGGAAGCTCCTACGAGCAGTACTTC. This encodes CASSRTGSSYEQYF. Drawing the rest from reference TRBV11-2 and TRBJ2-7, the complete variable domain is EAGVAQSPRYKIIEKRQSVAFWCNPISGHATLYWYQQILGQGPKLLIQFQNNGVVDDSQLPKDRFSAERLKGVDSTLKIQPAKLEDSAVYLCASSRTGSSYEQYFGPGTRLTVT.